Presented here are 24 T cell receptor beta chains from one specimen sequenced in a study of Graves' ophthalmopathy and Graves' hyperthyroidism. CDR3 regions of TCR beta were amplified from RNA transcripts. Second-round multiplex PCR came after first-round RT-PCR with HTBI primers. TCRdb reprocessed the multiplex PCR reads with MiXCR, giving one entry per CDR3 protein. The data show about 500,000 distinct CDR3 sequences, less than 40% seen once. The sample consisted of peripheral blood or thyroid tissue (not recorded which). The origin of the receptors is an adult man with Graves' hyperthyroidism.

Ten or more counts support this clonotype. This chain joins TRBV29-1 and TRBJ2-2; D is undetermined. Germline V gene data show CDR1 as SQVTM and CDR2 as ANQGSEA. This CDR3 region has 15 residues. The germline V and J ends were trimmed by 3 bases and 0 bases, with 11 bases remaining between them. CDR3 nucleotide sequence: TGCAGCGTTGATCTTTACGGCACGAACACCGGGGAGCTGTTTTTT. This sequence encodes CSVDLYGTNTGELFF.

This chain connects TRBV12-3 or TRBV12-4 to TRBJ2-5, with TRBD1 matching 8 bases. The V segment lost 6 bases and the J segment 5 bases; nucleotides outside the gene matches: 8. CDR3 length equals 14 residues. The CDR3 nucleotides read TGTGCCAGCAGCTACGGACAGGGTTACGAGACCCAGTACTTC. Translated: CASSYGQGYETQYF.

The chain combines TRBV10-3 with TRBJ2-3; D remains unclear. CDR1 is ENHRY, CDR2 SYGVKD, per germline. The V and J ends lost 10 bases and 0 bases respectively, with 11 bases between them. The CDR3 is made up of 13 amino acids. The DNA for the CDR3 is TGTGCCACCGGCCCCGTGAGCACAGATACGCAGTATTTT. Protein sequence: CATGPVSTDTQYF.

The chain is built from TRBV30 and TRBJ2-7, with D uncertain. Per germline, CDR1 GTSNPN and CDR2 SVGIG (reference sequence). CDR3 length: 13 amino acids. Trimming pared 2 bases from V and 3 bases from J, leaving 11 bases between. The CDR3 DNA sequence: TGTGCCTGGAGTCCGTGGTCAGGCTACGAGCAGTACTTC. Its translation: CAWSPWSGYEQYF. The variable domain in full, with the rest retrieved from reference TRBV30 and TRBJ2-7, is SQTIHQWPATLVQPVGSPLSLECTVEGTSNPNLYWYRQAAGRGLQLLFYSVGIGQISSEVPQNLSASRPQDRQFILSSKKLLLSDSGFYLCAWSPWSGYEQYFGPGTRLTVT.

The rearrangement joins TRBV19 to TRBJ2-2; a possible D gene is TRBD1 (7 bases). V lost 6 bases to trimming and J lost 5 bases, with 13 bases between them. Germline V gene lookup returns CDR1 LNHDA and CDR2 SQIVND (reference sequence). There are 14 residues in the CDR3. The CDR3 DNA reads TGTGCCAGTAGGCCGACAGGGAGGACCGGGGAGCTGTTTTTT. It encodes CASRPTGRTGELFF.

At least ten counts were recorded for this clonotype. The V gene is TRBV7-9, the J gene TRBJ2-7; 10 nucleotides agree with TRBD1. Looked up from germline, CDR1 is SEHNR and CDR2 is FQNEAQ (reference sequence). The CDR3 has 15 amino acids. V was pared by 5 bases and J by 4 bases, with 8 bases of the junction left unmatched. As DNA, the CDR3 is TGTGCCAGCAGCCACGACAGGGGGCGAATTTACGAGCAGTACTTC. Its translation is CASSHDRGRIYEQYF.

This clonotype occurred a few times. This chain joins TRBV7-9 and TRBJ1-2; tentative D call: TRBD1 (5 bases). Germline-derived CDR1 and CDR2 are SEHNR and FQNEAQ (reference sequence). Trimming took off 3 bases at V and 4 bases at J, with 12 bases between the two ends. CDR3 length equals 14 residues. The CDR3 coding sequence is TGTGCCAGCAGCTTGTGGGACGGCCCCTATGGCTACACCTTC. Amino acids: CASSLWDGPYGYTF.

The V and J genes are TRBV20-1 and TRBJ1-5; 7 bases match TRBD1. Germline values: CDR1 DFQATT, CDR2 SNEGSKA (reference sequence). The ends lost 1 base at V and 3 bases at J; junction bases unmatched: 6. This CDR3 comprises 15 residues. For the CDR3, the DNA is TGCAGTGCTAGAGGGGGACAGCTAATCAATCAGCCCCAGCATTTT. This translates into CSARGGQLINQPQHF.

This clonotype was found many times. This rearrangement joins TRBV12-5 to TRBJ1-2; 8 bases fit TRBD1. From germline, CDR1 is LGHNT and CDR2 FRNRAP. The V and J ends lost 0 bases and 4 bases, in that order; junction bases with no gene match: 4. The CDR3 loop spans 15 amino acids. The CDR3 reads CASGLVGTGSYGYTF. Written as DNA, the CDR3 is TGTGCTAGTGGTTTGGTAGGGACAGGCAGCTATGGCTACACCTTC.

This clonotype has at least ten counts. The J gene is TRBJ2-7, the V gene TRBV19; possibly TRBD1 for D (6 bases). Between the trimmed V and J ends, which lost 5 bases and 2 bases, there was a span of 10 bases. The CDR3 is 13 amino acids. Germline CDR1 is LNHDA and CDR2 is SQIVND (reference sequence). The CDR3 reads CASSAGQTYEQYF. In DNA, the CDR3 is TGTGCCAGTAGTGCAGGACAGACCTACGAGCAGTACTTC.

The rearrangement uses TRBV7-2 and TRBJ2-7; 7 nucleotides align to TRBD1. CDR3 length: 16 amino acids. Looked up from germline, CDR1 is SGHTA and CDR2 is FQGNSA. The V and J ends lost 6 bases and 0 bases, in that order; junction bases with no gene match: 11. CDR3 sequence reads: CASSTPFRDSSYEQYF. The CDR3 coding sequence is TGTGCCAGCAGTACCCCATTCCGGGACAGCTCCTACGAGCAGTACTTC.

CDR3 amino acids: CSVTGTVGYGYTF. CDR3 in DNA: TGCAGCGTAACCGGGACAGTGGGCTATGGCTACACCTTC. The chain is built from TRBV29-1 and TRBJ1-2, with 7 positions matching TRBD1. The CDR3 is 13 amino acids. CDR1 is SQVTM, CDR2 ANQGSEA, per germline. Germline trimming cut 6 bases from V and 4 bases from J; bases unmatched to any gene: 8.

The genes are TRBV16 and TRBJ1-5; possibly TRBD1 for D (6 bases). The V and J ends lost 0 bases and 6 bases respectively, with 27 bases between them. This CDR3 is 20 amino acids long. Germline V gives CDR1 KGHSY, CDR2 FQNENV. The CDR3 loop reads CASSQSKLGGGRSYVQPQHF. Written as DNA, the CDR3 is TGTGCCAGCAGCCAATCGAAGTTAGGGGGTGGCAGGAGTTACGTTCAGCCCCAGCATTTT. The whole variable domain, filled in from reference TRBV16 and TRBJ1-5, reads GEEVAQTPKHLVRGEGQKAKLYCAPIKGHSYVFWYQQVLKNEFKFLISFQNENVFDETGMPKERFSAKCLPNSPCSLEIQATKLEDSAVYFCASSQSKLGGGRSYVQPQHFGDGTRLSIL.

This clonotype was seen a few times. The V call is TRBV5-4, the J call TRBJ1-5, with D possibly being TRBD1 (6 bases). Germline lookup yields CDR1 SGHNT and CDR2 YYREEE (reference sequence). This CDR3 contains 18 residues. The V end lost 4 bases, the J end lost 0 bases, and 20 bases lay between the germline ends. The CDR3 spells CASSPPALGAGSNQPQHF. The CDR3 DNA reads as TGTGCCAGCAGCCCCCCGGCCTTGGGGGCGGGTAGCAATCAGCCCCAGCATTTT.

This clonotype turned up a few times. The CDR3 loop reads CASSVGGGLNQPQHF. The CDR3 DNA reads as TGTGCCAGCAGCGTAGGCGGGGGACTGAATCAGCCCCAGCATTTT. The chain employs TRBV9 and TRBJ1-5; TRBD1 might be the D (5 bases). This CDR3 contains 15 residues. With 0 bases removed from V and 4 bases from J, the gap between germline ends came to 11 bases. From germline, CDR1 is SGDLS and CDR2 YYNGEE.

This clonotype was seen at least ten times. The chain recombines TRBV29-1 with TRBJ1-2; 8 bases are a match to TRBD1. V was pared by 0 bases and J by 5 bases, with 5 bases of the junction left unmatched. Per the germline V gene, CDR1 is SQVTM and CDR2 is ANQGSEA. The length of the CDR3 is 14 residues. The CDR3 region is CSVEEAGGRYGYTF. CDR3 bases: TGCAGCGTTGAAGAGGCAGGGGGCAGGTATGGCTACACCTTC.

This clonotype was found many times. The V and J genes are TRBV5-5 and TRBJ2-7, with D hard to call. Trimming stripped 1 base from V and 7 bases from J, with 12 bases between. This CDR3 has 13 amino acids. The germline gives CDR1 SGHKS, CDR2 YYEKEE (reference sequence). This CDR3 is CASSLLPEFEQYF. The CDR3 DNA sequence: TGTGCCAGCAGCTTGCTCCCGGAATTTGAGCAGTACTTC.

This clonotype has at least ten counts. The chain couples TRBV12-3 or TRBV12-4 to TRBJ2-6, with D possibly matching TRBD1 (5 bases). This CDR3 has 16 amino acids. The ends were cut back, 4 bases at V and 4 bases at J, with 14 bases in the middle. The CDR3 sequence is CASSSWQGAGANVLTF. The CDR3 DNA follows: TGTGCCAGCAGTTCTTGGCAGGGCGCCGGGGCCAACGTCCTGACTTTC.

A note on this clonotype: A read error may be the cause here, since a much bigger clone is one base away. The CDR3 is CASSLPDSGTRGTQYF. The CDR3 bases are TGTGCCAGCAGCTTACCGGATAGCGGGACGAGGGGGACCCAGTACTTC. The chain has TRBV7-9 and TRBJ2-5; 8 nucleotides agree with TRBD2. J lost 7 bases, V lost 2 bases, and 12 bases had no gene match. Germline CDR1 and CDR2: SEHNR and FQNEAQ (reference sequence). The CDR3 contains 16 residues.

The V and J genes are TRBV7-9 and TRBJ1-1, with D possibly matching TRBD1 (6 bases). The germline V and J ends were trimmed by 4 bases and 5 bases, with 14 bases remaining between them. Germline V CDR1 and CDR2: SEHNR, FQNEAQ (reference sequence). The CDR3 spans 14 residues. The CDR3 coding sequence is TGTGCCAGCAGCTCGACACAGGGTAGGACTGAAGCTTTCTTT. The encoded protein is CASSSTQGRTEAFF.

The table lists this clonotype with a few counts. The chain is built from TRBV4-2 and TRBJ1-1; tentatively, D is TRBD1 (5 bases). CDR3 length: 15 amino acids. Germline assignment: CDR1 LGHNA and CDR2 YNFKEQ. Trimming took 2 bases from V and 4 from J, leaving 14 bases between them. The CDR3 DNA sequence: TGTGCCAGCAGCCAATTTCAGGGATCGGGCACTGAAGCTTTCTTT. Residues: CASSQFQGSGTEAFF.

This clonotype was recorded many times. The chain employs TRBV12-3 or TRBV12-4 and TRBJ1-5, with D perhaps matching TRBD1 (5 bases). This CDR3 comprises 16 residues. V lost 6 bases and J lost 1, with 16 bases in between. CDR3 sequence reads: CASSLTVGGSNQPQHF. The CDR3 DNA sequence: TGTGCCAGCAGCCTGACAGTCGGGGGGAGCAATCAGCCCCAGCATTTT.

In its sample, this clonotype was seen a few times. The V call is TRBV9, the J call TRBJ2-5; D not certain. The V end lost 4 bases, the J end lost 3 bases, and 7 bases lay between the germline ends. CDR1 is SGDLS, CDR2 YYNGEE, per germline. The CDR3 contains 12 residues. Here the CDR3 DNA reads TGTGCCAGCAGCCGGTCCGAAGAGACCCAGTACTTC. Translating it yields CASSRSEETQYF.

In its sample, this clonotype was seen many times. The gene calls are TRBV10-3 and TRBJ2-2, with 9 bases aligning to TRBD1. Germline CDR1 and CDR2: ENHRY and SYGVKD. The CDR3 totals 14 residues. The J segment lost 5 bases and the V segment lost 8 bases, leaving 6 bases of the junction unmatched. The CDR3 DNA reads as TGTGCCATCTACCCAGGACAGGGGACCGGGGAGCTGTTTTTT. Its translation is CAIYPGQGTGELFF.